The clone carrying this T cell receptor (beta chain) was recorded at least ten times. Antigen specificity is unknown. The CDR3 has 13 residues. V lost 9 bases and J 5 bases, leaving 16 bases between the germline ends. Germline lookup yields CDR1 SGHTA and CDR2 FQGNSA. The sample comes from a study of T cell repertoires in cytomegalovirus infection. TCRdb fed the reads into MiXCR, producing one record per CDR3 protein. Here the sample spans around 74,000 distinct CDR3 sequences, less than 4.5% being singletons. Overall study results and limits: What dominated the ex vivo response were HLA-C-restricted CMV-specific TCR beta clonotypes.

The sequence was obtained from a human donor in good health (CMV status not recorded). Some clones in this sample may be carry-over from other donors' samples. The V call is TRBV7-2, the J call TRBJ1-1; no clear D. The sequenced sample was PBMCs. CDR3 region: CASRKEGGTEAFF. DNA for the CDR3: TGTGCCAGTCGCAAGGAGGGAGGGACTGAAGCTTTCTTT.